A single sample gave rise to the 28 T cell receptor beta chains below, sequenced in a study of cytomegalovirus exposure and HLA in healthy donors. Generated by immunoSEQ multiplex PCR, the TCRdb table keeps only in-frame clones and is missing some. There are about 170,000 clones in the sample; about 86% occur only once, and around 6% lies in the top ten. The sequenced sample consisted of PBMCs. These receptors were collected from a woman under 40 in good health and CMV-seronegative.

The chain couples TRBV6-1 to TRBJ1-6; no firm D call. V lost 2 bases and J lost 0, with 20 bases in between. This CDR3 has 20 residues. Germline V CDR1 and CDR2: MNHNS, SASEGT. The CDR3 loop is CASSEPLERRKSSYNSPLHF. The CDR3 nucleotides are TGTGCCAGCAGTGAACCCTTGGAGAGAAGAAAGAGCTCCTATAATTCACCCCTCCACTTT.

The CDR3 DNA reads TGTGCCAGCAGCTTACGTACTAGCGGGAGTGATAATGAGCAGTTCTTC. It codes for CASSLRTSGSDNEQFF. The rearrangement joins TRBV7-3 to TRBJ2-1; 11 positions match TRBD2. Germline trimming cut 2 bases from V and 7 bases from J; bases unmatched to any gene: 7. Germline assignment: CDR1 SGHTA and CDR2 FQGTGA. The CDR3 extends over 16 amino acids.

V and J are TRBV7-9 and TRBJ1-1, with no clear D. V was cut by 2 bases and J by 0 bases, with 7 bases left in between. Germline values: CDR1 SEHNR, CDR2 FQNEAQ (reference sequence). The CDR3 is made up of 14 amino acids. The CDR3 protein is CASSLRSLNTEAFF. DNA for the CDR3: TGTGCCAGCAGCTTACGGAGTCTGAACACTGAAGCTTTCTTT.

CDR3 DNA sequence: TGTGCCTGGAGCGACAGGGCTTCTGACGAGCAGTACTTC. Translating it yields CAWSDRASDEQYF. The rearrangement uses TRBV30 and TRBJ2-7; TRBD1 matches 7 bases. The CDR3 has 13 amino acids. Unmatched junction bases numbered 7, after V lost 3 bases and J lost 5 bases. CDR1 and CDR2 (germline): GTSNPN, SVGIG (reference sequence).

The J gene is TRBJ2-1, the V gene TRBV7-9, with D tentatively TRBD2 (6 bases). V was trimmed by 5 bases and J by 0 bases, leaving 14 bases between them. The CDR3 loop spans 16 amino acids. CDR1 SEHNR and CDR2 FQNEAQ come from the germline V gene (reference sequence). The CDR3 protein is CASSPAGGSSYNEQFF. Written as DNA, the CDR3 is TGTGCCAGCAGCCCAGCGGGCGGTAGCTCCTACAATGAGCAGTTCTTC. Supplemented by reference TRBV7-9 and TRBJ2-1, the full variable domain reads DTGVSQNPRHKITKRGQNVTFRCDPISEHNRLYWYRQTLGQGPEFLTYFQNEAQLEKSRLLSDRFSAERPKGSFSTLEIQRTEQGDSAMYLCASSPAGGSSYNEQFFGPGTRLTVL.

The V gene is TRBV28, the J gene TRBJ1-1; 8 bases map to TRBD1. This CDR3 spans 13 amino acids. From germline, CDR1 is MDHEN and CDR2 SYDVKM. V lost 6 bases and J lost 6; bases outside the gene matches: 6. The CDR3 reads CASSQGAVAEAFF. The DNA of the CDR3 is TGTGCCAGCAGCCAGGGGGCGGTCGCTGAAGCTTTCTTT.

The J gene is TRBJ1-5, the V gene TRBV15; D not certain. Germline V gene sequence: CDR1 LNHNV, CDR2 YYDKDF (reference sequence). The CDR3 is 12 residues long. V lost 2 bases and J 7 bases, leaving 6 bases between the germline ends. The CDR3 DNA reads as TGTGCCACCAGCAGACCCAGACAGCCCCAGCATTTT. Protein: CATSRPRQPQHF. Looking up the rest from reference TRBV15 and TRBJ1-5 gives the full variable domain: DAMVIQNPRYQVTQFGKPVTLSCSQTLNHNVMYWYQQKSSQAPKLLFHYYDKDFNNEADTPDNFQSRRPNTSFCFLDIRSPGLGDTAMYLCATSRPRQPQHFGDGTRLSIL.

The chain recombines TRBV4-1 with TRBJ1-2; no definite D call. The CDR3 consists of 15 residues. CDR1 is MGHRA, CDR2 YSYEKL, per germline. V lost 0 bases and J 10 bases, leaving 18 bases between the germline ends. The CDR3 here is CASSQDPASSLDYTF. The CDR3 coding sequence is TGCGCCAGCAGCCAAGATCCAGCATCTTCTTTAGACTACACCTTC.

The chain couples TRBV6-1 to TRBJ1-2, with D tentatively TRBD1 (5 bases). Looked up from germline, CDR1 is MNHNS and CDR2 is SASEGT. The CDR3 spans 14 residues. The V end was cut by 5 bases, the J end by 0 bases, with 10 bases between. CDR3 residues: CASSPGLSNYGYTF. The DNA for the CDR3 is TGTGCCAGCAGTCCAGGGCTCTCTAACTATGGCTACACCTTC.

CDR3 coding DNA: TGCGCCAGCAGTTCACCAGGGAATACTGAAGCTTTCTTT. Protein product: CASSSPGNTEAFF. This rearrangement joins TRBV5-1 to TRBJ1-1, with TRBD1 as a possible D gene (5 bases). Per germline, CDR1 SGHRS and CDR2 YFSETQ. The CDR3 loop spans 13 amino acids. V was pared by 5 bases and J by 5 bases, with 13 bases between.

The chain combines TRBV19 with TRBJ1-2; maybe TRBD1 (6 bases). Germline lookup yields CDR1 LNHDA and CDR2 SQIVND (reference sequence). This CDR3 region has 16 residues. V lost 5 bases and J lost 2, with 18 bases in between. The CDR3 coding sequence is TGTGCCAGTAGTCTCAACCGGAATACAGGGAACTATGGCTACACCTTC. It codes for CASSLNRNTGNYGYTF.

The chain joins TRBV5-1 to TRBJ2-2, with D unresolved. Trimming left V 1 base short and J 0 bases short, with 10 bases between. Germline CDR1 and CDR2: SGHRS and YFSETQ. The CDR3 length is 16 residues. This CDR3 reads CASSLIPFPNTGELFF. The CDR3 bases are TGCGCCAGCAGCTTGATTCCCTTCCCGAACACCGGGGAGCTGTTTTTT.

This clone was detected a few times. The chain uses TRBV14 and TRBJ2-7; 10 bases align to TRBD1. There are 13 residues in the CDR3. Germline V CDR1 and CDR2: SGHDN, FVKESK. Trimming removed 7 bases from V and 9 bases from J; junction bases left unmatched: 9. The chain's CDR3 is CASNLGQGGGQYF. The CDR3 region has the DNA TGTGCCAGCAACCTAGGACAGGGGGGCGGGCAGTACTTC.

The V gene is TRBV9, the J gene TRBJ1-2, with a tentative D call TRBD1 (6 bases). The V end lost 4 bases, the J end lost 1 base, and 14 bases lay between the germline ends. The CDR3 runs 15 residues. CDR1 is SGDLS, CDR2 YYNGEE, per germline. The CDR3 spells CASSLTGGLNYGYTF. The CDR3 DNA is TGTGCCAGCAGCCTGACAGGAGGCCTTAACTATGGCTACACCTTC.

The gene calls are TRBV5-1 and TRBJ1-6; no reliable D call. CDR1 and CDR2 from the germline V gene are SGHRS and YFSETQ. CDR3 size: 13 residues. V shed 5 bases and J shed 8 bases, with 11 bases lying between them. CDR3 sequence: CASRGRADSPLHF. CDR3 nucleotide sequence: TGCGCCAGCAGGGGTCGAGCTGATTCACCCCTCCACTTT. Full variable domain (rest looked up from reference TRBV5-1 and TRBJ1-6): KAGVTQTPRYLIKTRGQQVTLSCSPISGHRSVSWYQQTPGQGLQFLFEYFSETQRNKGNFPGRFSGRQFSNSRSEMNVSTLELGDSALYLCASRGRADSPLHFGNGTRLTVT.

The DNA of the CDR3 is TGTGCCAGCAGTTCCTGGGGGGCCGACCAGCCCCAGCATTTT. This codes for CASSSWGADQPQHF. The rearrangement links TRBV6-5 to TRBJ1-5, with D tentatively TRBD1 (6 bases). Trimming shortened V by 4 bases and J by 7 bases, and 14 bases separated the two germline ends. CDR1 and CDR2 from the germline V gene are MNHEY and SVGAGI. This CDR3 spans 14 amino acids.

In its sample, this clone was seen once. V gene TRBV15 combines with J gene TRBJ1-1; D gene unclear. Germline V gene lookup returns CDR1 LNHNV and CDR2 YYDKDF (reference sequence). The CDR3 contains 12 residues. V was trimmed by 10 bases and J by 4 bases, leaving 13 bases between them. CDR3 residues: CAIQDWGTEAFF. In DNA form, the CDR3 reads TGTGCCATCCAAGATTGGGGCACTGAAGCTTTCTTT.

The chain has TRBV7-8 and TRBJ2-1; D possibly corresponds to TRBD2 (5 bases). Germline assignment: CDR1 SGHVS and CDR2 FQNEAQ. This CDR3 contains 14 residues. Trimming removed 5 bases from V and 3 bases from J, with 11 bases in between. The CDR3 loop is CASSQLGNYNEQFF. CDR3 nucleotides: TGTGCCAGCAGCCAACTAGGAAACTACAATGAGCAGTTCTTC.

V gene TRBV21-1 combines with J gene TRBJ2-3. TRBV21-1 is noted as a pseudogene. The CDR3 contains 18 residues. The CDR3, as DNA: TGTGCCAGCAGCAAAGCCCGCGGAGGACACCAAGGCACAGATACGCAGTATTTT. Translated: CASSKARGGHQGTDTQYF.

The chain carries TRBV9 and TRBJ2-7; D is perhaps TRBD1 or TRBD2 (5 bases each). CDR3 length: 14 amino acids. Looked up from germline, CDR1 is SGDLS and CDR2 is YYNGEE. Trimming pared 0 bases from V and 2 bases from J, leaving 9 bases between. CDR3 sequence: CASSVGDATYEQYF. The DNA for the CDR3 is TGTGCCAGCAGCGTAGGGGACGCAACCTACGAGCAGTACTTC.

This chain joins TRBV19 and TRBJ1-5; D unclear. The CDR3 totals 12 residues. Germline CDR1 and CDR2: LNHDA and SQIVND (reference sequence). V dropped 7 bases and J dropped 2 bases, with 6 bases sitting between them. CDR3 sequence reads: CASTGGNQPQHF. DNA for the CDR3: TGTGCCAGTACCGGGGGCAATCAGCCCCAGCATTTT.

The V and J genes are TRBV4-1 and TRBJ1-2, with D uncertain. Germline assignment: CDR1 MGHRA and CDR2 YSYEKL. The CDR3 is 15 residues long. Trimming stripped 0 bases from V and 6 bases from J, with 14 bases between. The CDR3 here is CASSQDPGQSNGYTF. The CDR3 DNA reads as TGCGCCAGCAGCCAAGATCCCGGGCAGTCCAATGGCTACACCTTC.

This rearrangement joins TRBV10-3 to TRBJ1-2; TRBD1 matches at 11 bases. The CDR3 spans 15 residues. V dropped 4 bases and J dropped 8; count of bases not matched to a gene: 9. Germline V gene lookup returns CDR1 ENHRY and CDR2 SYGVKD. CDR3 DNA: TGTGCCATCAGTGCATCCGGACAGGGGGCGCGAGGCTACACCTTC. Translating gives CAISASGQGARGYTF.

The chain couples TRBV14 to TRBJ2-2; D unresolved. Germline CDR1 is SGHDN and CDR2 is FVKESK. The CDR3 is 15 residues long. Trimming removed 2 bases at V and 0 bases at J, with 7 bases between. The CDR3 reads CASSQYRANTGELFF. The CDR3 DNA follows: TGTGCCAGCAGCCAATATAGGGCGAACACCGGGGAGCTGTTTTTT.

The CDR3 is CASSSPTGSQETQYF. The CDR3 region has the DNA TGTGCCAGCAGCTCACCGACAGGGTCACAAGAGACCCAGTACTTC. The rearrangement links TRBV7-6 to TRBJ2-5, with 7 bases matching TRBD1. The CDR3 spans 15 residues. Germline-derived CDR1 and CDR2 are SGHVS and FNYEAQ. Germline trimming cut 4 bases from V and 2 bases from J; bases unmatched to any gene: 7.

This rearrangement joins TRBV5-6 to TRBJ2-1, with 15 bases aligning to TRBD2. The CDR3 totals 16 residues. With 4 bases clipped from V and 12 bases from J, the junction kept 11 bases outside the gene matches. CDR1 and CDR2 (germline): SGHDT, YYEEEE. CDR3 DNA sequence: TGTGCCAGCAGCGAAATGGGGACTAGCGGGAGGTCAGGGCAGTTCTTC. Translated: CASSEMGTSGRSGQFF. Full variable domain (rest looked up from reference TRBV5-6 and TRBJ2-1): DAGVTQSPTHLIKTRGQQVTLRCSPKSGHDTVSWYQQALGQGPQFIFQYYEEEERQRGNFPDRFSGHQFPNYSSELNVNALLLGDSALYLCASSEMGTSGRSGQFFGPGTRLTVL.

Only one count was recorded for this clone. The chain has TRBV13 and TRBJ2-3, with 16 positions matching TRBD2. Germline assignment: CDR1 PRHDT and CDR2 FYEKMQ (reference sequence). This CDR3 has 18 amino acids. V lost 5 bases and J lost 5; bases outside the gene matches: 10. CDR3 coding DNA: TGTGCCAGCAGCCGTCCGGGACTAGCGGGGGGGCTGAGAGATACGCAGTATTTT. Its translation: CASSRPGLAGGLRDTQYF.

The chain carries TRBV10-1 and TRBJ2-7; TRBD1 matches at 12 bases. Germline V gene lookup returns CDR1 WNHNN and CDR2 SYGVQD (reference sequence). CDR3 size: 17 residues. V was clipped by 4 bases and J by 0 bases; unmatched bases: 7. DNA for the CDR3: TGCGCCAGCAGTGTGGGGACAGGGGGCTCCAGCTCCTACGAGCAGTACTTC. Its translation: CASSVGTGGSSSYEQYF.